A single sample gave rise to the 7 T cell receptor beta chains below, sequenced in a study of blood T cells in healthy people across ages. Then a second PCR, running about 6 to 12 cycles, was carried out with a sample-barcoded 5' primer and a J-beta primer mix. TCRdb re-called the 5' RACE reads with MiXCR, one entry per CDR3 protein. The table records roughly 800,000 distinct CDR3 sequences, 58% of them present only once. Sequenced sample: blood. These receptors were taken from a man under 40 in good health.

This clonotype was counted a single time. The J gene is TRBJ2-5, the V gene TRBV12-3 or TRBV12-4; D remains unclear. CDR3 length: 13 residues. Trimming shortened V by 5 bases and J by 11 bases, and 18 bases separated the two germline ends. The CDR3 here is CASSRRGPSEQYF. CDR3 bases: TGTGCCAGCAGTCGACGCGGACCTAGTGAGCAGTACTTC.

J is TRBJ1-2 and V is TRBV28; the match to TRBD1 covers 9 bases. The CDR3 extends over 14 amino acids. V was clipped by 7 bases and J by 2 bases; unmatched bases: 5. Germline CDR1 is MDHEN and CDR2 is SYDVKM. CDR3 nucleotide sequence: TGTGCCAGCAACAGGGGGCCATCGAACTATGGCTACACCTTC. Translation gives CASNRGPSNYGYTF.

The gene calls are TRBV20-1 and TRBJ2-3; a possible D gene is TRBD2 (5 bases). CDR1 DFQATT and CDR2 SNEGSKA come from the germline V gene (reference sequence). V was trimmed by 5 bases and J by 2 bases, leaving 14 bases between them. CDR3 size: 14 residues. In DNA, the CDR3 is TGCAGTGCTCCCCCGGGATCCTCCACAGATACGCAGTATTTT. It codes for CSAPPGSSTDTQYF.

The CDR3 loop reads CSAREGPANSWYEQYF. The CDR3 region has the DNA TGCAGTGCTAGAGAGGGGCCGGCGAACTCCTGGTACGAGCAGTACTTC. The chain is built from TRBV20-1 and TRBJ2-7, with D possibly TRBD1 on 5 matching bases. The germline gives CDR1 DFQATT, CDR2 SNEGSKA (reference sequence). This CDR3 contains 16 residues. V lost 0 bases and J lost 4, with 19 bases in between.

This clonotype was counted only a few times. This rearrangement joins TRBV5-1 to TRBJ2-7; no definite D call. The CDR3 extends over 13 amino acids. V was shortened by 2 bases and J by 2 bases, with 8 bases between the two germline ends. Germline V gives CDR1 SGHRS, CDR2 YFSETQ. CDR3 loop: CASSFGETYEQYF. The CDR3 DNA sequence: TGCGCCAGCAGCTTTGGCGAGACCTACGAGCAGTACTTC.

The chain joins TRBV5-1 to TRBJ2-5; tentative D call: TRBD1 (5 bases). The DNA end lines up better with TRBJ2-7; the J call may be wrong. Germline CDR1 SGHRS, CDR2 YFSETQ. This CDR3 is built from 14 residues. This chain's CDR3 is CASSLGAGNDEQYF. The CDR3 coding sequence is TGCGCCAGCAGCTTGGGCGCAGGGAACGACGAGCAGTACTTC.

This clonotype was observed a handful of times. The CDR3 loop is CASSPPGLSAEQYF. The CDR3 DNA reads as TGTGCCAGCAGCCCCCCGGGGTTAAGTGCCGAGCAGTACTTC. The chain employs TRBV7-9 and TRBJ2-7; possible D gene TRBD2, 5 bases. This CDR3 is built from 14 residues. V lost 5 bases to trimming and J lost 6 bases, with 17 bases between them. Germline V gives CDR1 SEHNR, CDR2 FQNEAQ (reference sequence).